This TCR beta chain appears in the sequencing data of a study of beta chain features in type 1 diabetes. Every participating donor gave one draw, a heparinised blood sample averaging about 120 mL. This CDR3 spans 14 amino acids. Germline-derived CDR1 and CDR2 are MNHEY and SMNVEV (reference sequence). V shed 6 bases, J shed 3 bases, and the junction held 5 bases outside the gene matches. Investigators reverse transcribed all isolated RNA, so they sequenced expressed TCRB transcripts. Sequenced by immunoSEQ multiplex PCR; TCRdb stores in-frame clones only, minus some. The data hold 350,000 or so clones, with around 20% observed a single time. This clone was picked up a small number of times. What it recognizes is unknown. Study results and limitations: For type 1 diabetes patients, VDJ junctions showed fewer insertions and more deletions.

This clonotype was sampled from a woman younger than 35 in good health. Sample: naive CD4+ T cells from blood. This chain links TRBV27 with TRBJ2-7; 10 bases line up with TRBD2. The CDR3 protein is CASRPGTSVYEQYF. DNA of the CDR3: TGTGCCAGCAGACCCGGGACTAGCGTCTACGAGCAGTACTTC.